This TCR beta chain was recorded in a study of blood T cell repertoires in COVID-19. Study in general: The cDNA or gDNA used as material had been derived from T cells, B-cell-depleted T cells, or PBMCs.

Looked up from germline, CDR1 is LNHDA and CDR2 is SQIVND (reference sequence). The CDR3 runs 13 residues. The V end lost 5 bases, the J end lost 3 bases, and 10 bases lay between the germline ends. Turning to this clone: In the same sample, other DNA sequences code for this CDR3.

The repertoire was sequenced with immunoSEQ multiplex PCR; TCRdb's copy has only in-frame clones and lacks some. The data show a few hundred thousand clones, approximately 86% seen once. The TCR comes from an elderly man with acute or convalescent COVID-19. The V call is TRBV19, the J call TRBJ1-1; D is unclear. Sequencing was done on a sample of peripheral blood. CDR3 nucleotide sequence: TGTGCCAGTAGTTCGACTGGAGACACTGAAGCTTTCTTT. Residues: CASSSTGDTEAFF.